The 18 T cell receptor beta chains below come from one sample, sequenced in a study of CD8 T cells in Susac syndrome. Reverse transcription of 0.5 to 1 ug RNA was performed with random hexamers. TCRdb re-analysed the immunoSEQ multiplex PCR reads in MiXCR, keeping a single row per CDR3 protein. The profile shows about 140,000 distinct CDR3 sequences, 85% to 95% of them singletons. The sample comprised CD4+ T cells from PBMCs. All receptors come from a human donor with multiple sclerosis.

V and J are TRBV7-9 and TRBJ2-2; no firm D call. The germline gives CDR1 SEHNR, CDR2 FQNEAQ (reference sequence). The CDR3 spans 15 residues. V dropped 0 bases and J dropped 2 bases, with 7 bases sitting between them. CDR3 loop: CASSLAQVNTGELFF. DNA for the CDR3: TGTGCCAGCAGCTTAGCTCAGGTCAACACCGGGGAGCTGTTTTTT.

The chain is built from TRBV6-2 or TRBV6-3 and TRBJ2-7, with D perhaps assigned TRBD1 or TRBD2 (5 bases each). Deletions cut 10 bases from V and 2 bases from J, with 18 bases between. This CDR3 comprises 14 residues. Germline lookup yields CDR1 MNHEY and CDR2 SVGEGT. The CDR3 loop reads CAISEGIRAYEQYF. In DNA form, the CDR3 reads TGTGCCATCTCCGAGGGGATCAGAGCCTACGAGCAGTACTTC.

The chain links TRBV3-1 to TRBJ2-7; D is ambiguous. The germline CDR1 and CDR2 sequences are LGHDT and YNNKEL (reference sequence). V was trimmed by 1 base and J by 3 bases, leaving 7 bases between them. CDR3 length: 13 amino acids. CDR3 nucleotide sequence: TGTGCCAGCAGCCAAGTTGACAACTACGAGCAGTACTTC. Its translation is CASSQVDNYEQYF.

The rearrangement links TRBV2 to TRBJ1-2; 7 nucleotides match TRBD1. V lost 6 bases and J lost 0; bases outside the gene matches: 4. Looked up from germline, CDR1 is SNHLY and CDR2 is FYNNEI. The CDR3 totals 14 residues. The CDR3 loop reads CASRGTVANYGYTF. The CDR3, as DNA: TGTGCCAGCAGGGGGACAGTTGCTAACTATGGCTACACCTTC.

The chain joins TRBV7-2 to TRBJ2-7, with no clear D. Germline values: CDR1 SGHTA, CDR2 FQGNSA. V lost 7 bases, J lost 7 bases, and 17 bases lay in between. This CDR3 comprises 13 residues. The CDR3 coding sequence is TGTGCCAGCAAGGCCAGCCCCTTAAGGGAGCAGTACTTC. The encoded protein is CASKASPLREQYF.

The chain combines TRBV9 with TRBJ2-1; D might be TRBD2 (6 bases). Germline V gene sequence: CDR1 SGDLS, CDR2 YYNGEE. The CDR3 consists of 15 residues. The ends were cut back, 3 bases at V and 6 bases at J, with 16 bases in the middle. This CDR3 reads CASSGTGTLRNEQFF. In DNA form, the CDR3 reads TGTGCCAGCAGCGGAACCGGGACTCTGCGCAATGAGCAGTTCTTC.

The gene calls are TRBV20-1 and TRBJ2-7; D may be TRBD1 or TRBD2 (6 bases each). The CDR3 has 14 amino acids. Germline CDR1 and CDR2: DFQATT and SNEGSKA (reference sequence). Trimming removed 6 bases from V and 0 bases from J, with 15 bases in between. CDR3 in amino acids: CSAAWGRDSYEQYF. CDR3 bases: TGCAGTGCAGCCTGGGGGCGGGACTCCTACGAGCAGTACTTC.

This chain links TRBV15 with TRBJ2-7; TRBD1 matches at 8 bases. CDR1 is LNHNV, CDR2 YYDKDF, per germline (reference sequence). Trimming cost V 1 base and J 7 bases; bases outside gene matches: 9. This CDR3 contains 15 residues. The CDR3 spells CATSRGTGILGEQYF. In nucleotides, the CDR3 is TGTGCCACCAGCAGAGGGACAGGGATCCTAGGTGAGCAGTACTTC.

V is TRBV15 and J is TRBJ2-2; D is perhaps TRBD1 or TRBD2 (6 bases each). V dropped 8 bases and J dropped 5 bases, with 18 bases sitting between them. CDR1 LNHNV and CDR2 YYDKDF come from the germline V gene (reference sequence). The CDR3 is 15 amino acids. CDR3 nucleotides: TGTGCCACCCGCACGGGGGCAAAGTATACCGGGGAGCTGTTTTTT. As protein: CATRTGAKYTGELFF.

In DNA form, the CDR3 reads TGTGCCAGCAGCTTGATCTCGCAGGGCGAGCAGTACTTC. It codes for CASSLISQGEQYF. V and J are TRBV7-9 and TRBJ2-7, with D tentatively TRBD1 (5 bases). V lost 3 bases and J lost 6, with 12 bases in between. Germline lookup yields CDR1 SEHNR and CDR2 FQNEAQ (reference sequence). The CDR3 contains 13 residues.

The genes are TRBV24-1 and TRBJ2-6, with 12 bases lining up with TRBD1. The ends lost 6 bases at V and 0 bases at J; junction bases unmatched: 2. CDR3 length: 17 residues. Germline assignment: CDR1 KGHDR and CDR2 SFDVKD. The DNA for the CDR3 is TGTGCCACCAGTCTGGGACAGGGGGCCTCTGGGGCCAACGTCCTGACTTTC. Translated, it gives CATSLGQGASGANVLTF.

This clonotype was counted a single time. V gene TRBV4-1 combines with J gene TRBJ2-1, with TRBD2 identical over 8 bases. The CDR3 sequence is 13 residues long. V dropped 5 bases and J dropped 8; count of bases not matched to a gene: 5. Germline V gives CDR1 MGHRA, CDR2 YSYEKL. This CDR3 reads CASSRGLDHEQFF. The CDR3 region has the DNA TGCGCCAGCAGCAGGGGACTAGACCATGAGCAGTTCTTC.

CDR3 region: CASRAGGNQETQYF. In DNA, the CDR3 is TGTGCCAGCCGGGCGGGGGGGAACCAAGAGACCCAGTACTTC. The rearrangement joins TRBV6-1 to TRBJ2-5; TRBD2 matches at 9 bases. The germline CDR1 and CDR2 sequences are MNHNS and SASEGT. Trimming removed 8 bases from V and 0 bases from J; junction bases left unmatched: 4. The CDR3 loop spans 14 amino acids.

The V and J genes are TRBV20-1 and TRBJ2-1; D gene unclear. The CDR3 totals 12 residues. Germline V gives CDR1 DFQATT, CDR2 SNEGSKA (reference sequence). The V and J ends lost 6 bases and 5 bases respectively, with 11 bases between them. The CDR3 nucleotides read TGCAGTGCAAAGGGAACCAACAATGAGCAGTTCTTC. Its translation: CSAKGTNNEQFF.

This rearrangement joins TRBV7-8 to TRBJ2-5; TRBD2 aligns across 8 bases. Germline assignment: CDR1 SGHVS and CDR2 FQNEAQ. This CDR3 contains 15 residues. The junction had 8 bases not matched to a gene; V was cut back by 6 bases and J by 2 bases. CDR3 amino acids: CASSLIGTRQETQYF. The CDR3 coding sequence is TGTGCCAGCAGTTTGATCGGGACTAGGCAAGAGACCCAGTACTTC.

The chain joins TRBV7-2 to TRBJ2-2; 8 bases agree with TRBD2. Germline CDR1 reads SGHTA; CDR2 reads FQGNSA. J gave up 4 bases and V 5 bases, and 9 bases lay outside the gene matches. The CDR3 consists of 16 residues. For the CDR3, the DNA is TGTGCCAGCAGCGCGACGGGCGGGAGGAGCACCGGGGAGCTGTTTTTT. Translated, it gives CASSATGGRSTGELFF.

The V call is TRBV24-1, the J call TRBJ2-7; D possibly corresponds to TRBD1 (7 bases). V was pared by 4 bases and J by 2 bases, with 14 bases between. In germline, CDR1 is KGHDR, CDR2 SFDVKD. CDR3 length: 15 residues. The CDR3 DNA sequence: TGTGCCACCAGTGAGGGCGGGACAGCTGCCTACGAGCAGTACTTC. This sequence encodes CATSEGGTAAYEQYF.

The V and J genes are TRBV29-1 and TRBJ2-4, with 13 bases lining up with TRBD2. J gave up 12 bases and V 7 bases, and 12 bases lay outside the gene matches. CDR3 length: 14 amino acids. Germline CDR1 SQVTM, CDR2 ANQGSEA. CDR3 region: CSARGGLAGPRQYF. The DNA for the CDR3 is TGCAGCGCCAGAGGGGGACTAGCGGGGCCTCGTCAGTACTTC.